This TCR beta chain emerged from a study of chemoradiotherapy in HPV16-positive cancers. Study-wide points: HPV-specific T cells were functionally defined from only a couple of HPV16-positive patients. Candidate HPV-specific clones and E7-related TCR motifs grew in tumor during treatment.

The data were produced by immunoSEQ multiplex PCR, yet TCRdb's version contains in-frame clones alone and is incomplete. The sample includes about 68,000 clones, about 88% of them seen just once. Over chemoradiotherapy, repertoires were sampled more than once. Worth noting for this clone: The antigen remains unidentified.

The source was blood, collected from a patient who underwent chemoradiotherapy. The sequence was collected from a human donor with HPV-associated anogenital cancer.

CDR3: CASRFSDNSPLHF. The CDR3 nucleotides read TGTGCCAGCAGGTTTTCCGATAATTCACCCCTCCACTTT. The chain carries TRBV18 and TRBJ1-6, with D unclear. The CDR3 spans 13 residues. CDR1 is KGHSH, CDR2 LQKENI, per germline. Trimming left V 8 bases short and J 5 bases short, with 10 bases between. Variable domain in full (rest from reference TRBV18 and TRBJ1-6): NAGVMQNPRHLVRRRGQEARLRCSPMKGHSHVYWYRQLPEEGLKFMVYLQKENIIDESGMPKERFSAEFPKEGPSILRIQQVVRGDSAAYFCASRFSDNSPLHFGNGTRLTVT.